This T cell receptor beta chain was recovered during a study of blood T cell repertoires in COVID-19. Study overall: The United States, Italy and Spain supplied acute and convalescent COVID-19 samples. The cDNA or gDNA used as material had been derived from T cells, B-cell-depleted T cells, or PBMCs.

The CDR3 totals 15 residues. The ends were cut back, 6 bases at V and 3 bases at J, with 17 bases in the middle. Germline V gives CDR1 SEHNR, CDR2 FQNEAQ (reference sequence). Original processing methods: Reference gene primer amplification yielded estimated nucleated cell counts. This table comes from immunoSEQ multiplex PCR, and its TCRdb copy is limited to in-frame clones, with some not included. V and J calls and clone size follow that table, whereas D and trimming were derived from the DNA. The sample lists around 75,000 clones; roughly 91% were seen once. This TCR was recovered from a human donor in a cohort sampled during active COVID-19. This chain connects TRBV7-9 to TRBJ1-1; D unclear. Sequenced material: peripheral blood. CDR3 protein: CASRYSTTPYTEAFF. CDR3 sequence (DNA): TGTGCCAGCAGATATTCGACGACACCTTACACTGAAGCTTTCTTT.